The sequence of this T cell receptor beta chain was determined in a study of OX40 agonist ivuxolimab in advanced cancers. Study conclusions and caveats: Among the nonresponders, some also had low normalized T-cell clonal expansion. Individuals who were partial responders at 0.1-3.0 mg/kg had clonal expansion that ranked among the lowest.

The protocol was immunoSEQ multiplex PCR, while the TCRdb copy is restricted to in-frame clones and leaves out a portion. The sample gives 35,000 to 45,000 clones, approximately 80% of which show up once; around a quarter is in the top ten. Sampling times: baseline, cycle 4 day 1, cycle 7 day 1. The V gene's germline CDR1 is LNHNV and CDR2 YYDKDF (reference sequence). This CDR3 is built from 16 residues. Trimming took off 0 bases at V and 4 bases at J, with 13 bases between the two ends. As concerns this clone: Antigen: not known.

The source is an adult with an advanced solid tumor such as melanoma, head and neck, liver or kidney cancer. The V and J genes are TRBV15 and TRBJ2-1; D remains unclear. Material: CD4+ or CD8+ T cells sorted from blood, obtained in a trial of the OX40 agonist ivuxolimab. CDR3 nucleotide sequence: TGTGCCACCAGCAGAGACCCGGGCGTCCAGTACAATGAGCAGTTCTTC. Protein product: CATSRDPGVQYNEQFF.